The clone carrying this TCR beta chain has only one observation. As yet, its antigen is unknown. CDR1 is MNHEY and CDR2 is SVGAGI in the germline V gene. Trimming took 0 bases from V and 5 from J; bases not matched to a gene: 8. CDR3 length equals 16 residues. The data derive from a study of T cell repertoires in ileal Crohn's disease. Study background: Patients had a median approximately 7.3-year disease duration, and approximately 36% were active smokers.

Study-level points and caveats: Clonality above 26.8% at surgery always came with endoscopic recurrence.

Per sample, roughly 0.45 micrograms of biopsy DNA were TCRB immunosequenced. The repertoire was sequenced with immunoSEQ multiplex PCR; TCRdb's copy has only in-frame clones and lacks some. The data contain 4,000 to 5,000 clones, 74% of them singletons. This receptor was identified in an adult with Crohn's disease. The V gene is TRBV6-5, the J gene TRBJ2-5, with TRBD2 matching over 8 bases. Sequenced: ileal tissue. CDR3 DNA sequence: TGTGCCAGCAGTTACTCGCCGGTGGGCGGGGGGGAGACCCAGTACTTC. This gives the protein CASSYSPVGGGETQYF.